The 5 T cell receptor beta chains presented below share a single source sample, sequenced in a study of T cell responses to AZD1222 COVID-19 vaccine. Generated by immunoSEQ multiplex PCR, the TCRdb table keeps only in-frame clones and is missing some. This repertoire shows some 170,000 clones, around 90% found once; its top ten account for roughly 4%. The material was peripheral blood, obtained 28 days after the second dose of the MenACWY control vaccine. Source of these receptors: an adult who received the MenACWY meningococcal vaccine as a control.

CDR3 DNA sequence: TGTGCCACCAGTGATCAGACCCACTACGAGCAGTACTTC. Its protein product is CATSDQTHYEQYF. V gene TRBV24-1 combines with J gene TRBJ2-7; D is unclear. Germline V gene data show CDR1 as KGHDR and CDR2 as SFDVKD. Deletions cut 3 bases from V and 3 bases from J, with 8 bases between. CDR3 length: 13 amino acids.

CDR3 amino acids: CASNEQGSQPQHF. In DNA form, the CDR3 reads TGTGCCAGTAACGAACAGGGTTCTCAGCCCCAGCATTTT. This chain uses TRBV19 with TRBJ1-5; the D gene is possibly TRBD1 (6 bases). The V gene's germline CDR1 is LNHDA and CDR2 SQIVND (reference sequence). V was clipped by 7 bases and J by 6 bases, with 13 bases between them. The CDR3 length is 13 residues.

The V gene is TRBV6-6, the J gene TRBJ1-4; 8 nucleotides agree with TRBD1. Germline V gene data show CDR1 as MNHNY and CDR2 as SVGAGI (reference sequence). The V and J ends lost 8 bases and 7 bases, in that order; junction bases with no gene match: 9. This CDR3 comprises 14 residues. Written as DNA, the CDR3 is TGTGCCAGCGGCGTCAGGGGGCAAGGTGAAAAACTGTTTTTT. Encoded protein: CASGVRGQGEKLFF.

The chain has TRBV18 and TRBJ2-1, with TRBD1 as a possible D gene (5 bases). This CDR3 has 15 amino acids. Germline values: CDR1 KGHSH, CDR2 LQKENI. With 7 bases removed from V and 0 bases from J, the gap between germline ends came to 13 bases. The CDR3 nucleotides read TGTGCCAGCTTAAACTGGGGCAGCTCCTACAATGAGCAGTTCTTC. Translated: CASLNWGSSYNEQFF.

V gene TRBV24-1 combines with J gene TRBJ2-2; the match to TRBD2 covers 9 bases. V shed 4 bases and J 4 bases; nucleotides not matched to a gene: 12. The CDR3 has 18 residues. Germline CDR1 is KGHDR and CDR2 is SFDVKD. The CDR3 here is CATSDPPGGRARTGELFF. The CDR3 DNA reads TGTGCCACCAGTGACCCCCCGGGCGGGAGGGCCCGCACCGGGGAGCTGTTTTTT.